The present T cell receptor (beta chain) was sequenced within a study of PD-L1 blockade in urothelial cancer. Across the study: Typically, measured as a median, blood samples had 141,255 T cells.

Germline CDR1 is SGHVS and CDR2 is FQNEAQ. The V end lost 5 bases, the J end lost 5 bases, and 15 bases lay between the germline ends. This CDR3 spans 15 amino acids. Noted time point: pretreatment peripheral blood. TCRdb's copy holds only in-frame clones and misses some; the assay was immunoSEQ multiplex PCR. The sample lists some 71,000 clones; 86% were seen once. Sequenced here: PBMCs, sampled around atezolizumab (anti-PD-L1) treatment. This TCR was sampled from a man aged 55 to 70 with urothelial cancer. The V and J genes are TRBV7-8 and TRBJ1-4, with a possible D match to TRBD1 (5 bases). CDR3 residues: CASSPRSGGNEKLFF. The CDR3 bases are TGTGCCAGCAGCCCAAGGTCGGGGGGGAATGAAAAACTGTTTTTT.